This TCR beta chain was documented in a study of blood T cells in healthy people across ages (dated by TCRdb to between 2015 and 2016). Regarding the study in general: Template switching captured roughly one uniquely barcoded TCR beta cDNA molecule per two T cells in model experiments. Four age groups were formed from the donors: young (average approximately 15 years), middle-aged (around 41), aged (62) and long-lived (approximately 80). Donors of different ages were randomly distributed across sequencing lanes to avoid experimental bias. For two donors (one aged 18 to 29 and one aged 80 or older), the study analyzed two additional independent replicas of 1 million unique cDNA reads from the same blood draw. Age-related changes in TCR beta repertoire diversity were measured in the study by deep sequencing normalized with unique cDNA molecular identifiers.

The method was 5' RACE. Sequencing was performed on an Illumina HiSeq 2500. A second about 7 to 11 cycle PCR used a sample-barcoded 5' primer and a J-beta primer mix. Each TCR beta cDNA molecule received a unique molecular identifier from a template-switch 5' adaptor carrying 12 random nucleotides. Each sample yielded at least 3 million CDR3-containing paired-end reads. The Mint cDNA synthesis kit, primed by a TRBC-specific oligonucleotide, was used to synthesize first-strand cDNA from all RNA. Following uracil-DNA glycosylase treatment, a first 18-cycle PCR with universal primers M1SS and BC2_uni_R was performed on all cDNA. The source study handled its data this way. For normalization, 1 million high-quality reads, each with a distinct molecular identifier, were randomly selected from each sample. Instead of being binned into consensus sequences, reads with shared molecular identifiers were discarded. MiTCR, with a Q25 quality threshold and the strictest error-elimination algorithm, was used for CDR3 identification, clonotype clustering and error correction. A nonparametric unseen species model with Euler transformation was used to estimate a lower bound on total TCR beta diversity. TCRdb's own reprocessing of the public reads used fastp at Q25 and MiXCR and kept productive beta chains. CDR3 protein duplicates are merged, each entry listing the most common genes and DNA. TCRdb's processing, not the study's, gives the V and J calls here. The sample includes 350,000 to 450,000 distinct CDR3 sequences, with 50% to 60% observed a single time. Of the sample, approximately 51% falls within the top ten clones.

Donors were 35 to 40 systemically healthy Caucasian individuals from Russia aged roughly 6 to 90 years. Each donor gave 8 to 10 milliliters of peripheral blood, drawn into EDTA-treated Vacutainer tubes. Ficoll-Paque density-gradient centrifugation was used to isolate PBMCs, with at least 7 million per sample. Trizol reagent was used to extract total RNA from the PBMCs, yielding at least 6 micrograms per sample. For every donor, an aliquot of PBMCs went through flow cytometry to measure the percentages of naive CD45RAhigh/CD27high T cells. V is clipped by 2 bases and J by 3 bases, and the sequence between their germline boundaries is 14 bases long. The CDR3 starts with the cysteine, ends with the phenylalanine, and has 15 residues. Solely the CDR3 DNA is kept, with 45 bases framed from the first base. Reading the germline V gene gives CDR1 SGHAT and CDR2 FQNNGV. This clonotype showed up just once. Its recognized antigen is unknown. No base-level quality is on record; no much larger clone is a single base apart. One read offers little support.

Points the paper makes about the study in general: As age increased, observed TCR beta diversity per million T cells dropped in a roughly linear way, and a significant reduction was already evident by age approximately 40. Total diversity estimates from one million sequenced T cells were considered lower bounds and underestimates. The long-lived group showed more naive CD4+ T cells, fewer expanded clones and increased TCR diversity than the aged group, suggesting age selection. Because profiling used bulk unsorted PBMCs, naive and antigen-experienced compartments could not be compared conclusively. Because donor CMV infection status was unknown, age-related changes in expanded clonotypes were potentially confounded. The percentage of naive T cells measured by flow cytometry correlated strongly with observed TCR beta diversity.

Sequences were obtained from blood. The clonotype comes from a man aged 55-75 years in good health. The V and J segments used are TRBV11-2 and TRBJ2-7, with the D gene too uncertain to name. Here is the DNA: TGTGCCAGCAGCTTATCCCTTACCGAGATCTACGAGCAGTACTTC. This sequence encodes CASSLSLTEIYEQYF.